This is a list of T cell receptor beta chains from one sample in a study of blood T cells in healthy people across ages. In TCRdb, the 5' RACE reads were re-called with MiXCR into one record per CDR3 protein. The data show about 1.4 million distinct CDR3 sequences, with around 59% seen just once and 6.5% to 8.5% held by the top ten. The sequencing input was blood. The receptor set was obtained from a man between 18 and 29 years old in good health. Both conserved end residues are trimmed from each CDR3. A D gene is named only where the DNA matches it firmly.

d_call,j_call,v_call,cdr3_aa
-,TRBJ2-3,TRBV4-1,AGSQDRGQGGDTQY
-,TRBJ2-1,TRBV20-1,SASRASSYNEQF
TRBD2,TRBJ2-1,TRBV5-1,ASSLAPSRTSAYNEQF
-,TRBJ1-5,TRBV3-1,ASSHAQQPQH
TRBD1,TRBJ2-7,TRBV29-1,SEGQYSYEQY
-,TRBJ1-2,TRBV4-2,ASSQGWTGAYGYT
-,TRBJ1-2,TRBV12-3/TRBV12-4,ASSVGWDYGYT
TRBD2,TRBJ2-1,TRBV7-9,ASSLSASGFNNEQF
-,TRBJ2-3,TRBV20-1,SARGTTFGTQY
-,TRBJ2-7,TRBV4-1,ASSQRVGYEQY
-,TRBJ2-1,TRBV24-1,ATSDSREPALVYNEQF
-,TRBJ1-3,TRBV4-3,ASSQDFTGTGNTIY
-,-,TRBV7-8,ASSLVGTGIGYEQY
-,TRBJ2-2,TRBV4-1,ASSQTGIGTGELF
-,TRBJ1-5,TRBV6-2/TRBV6-3,ASSLWVKEPQH
-,TRBJ2-1,TRBV5-5,ASSMIWRGRDLYNEQF
-,TRBJ2-2,TRBV4-1,ASRVGTNTGELF
-,TRBJ1-3,TRBV7-2,ASSFRHSPGNTIY
-,TRBJ2-3,TRBV5-1,ASSINAGQLDTQY
TRBD1,TRBJ2-7,TRBV12-3/TRBV12-4,ASRSYGTETYEQY
-,TRBJ1-3,TRBV7-2,ASSLRNTIY
TRBD1,TRBJ2-5,TRBV25-1,ASSNPGQETQY
-,TRBJ1-2,TRBV27,ASSLSLPRPYGYT
-,TRBJ1-2,TRBV11-2,ASSEGQGPIYGYT
-,TRBJ1-1,TRBV18,ASSPPGDMNTEAF
TRBD1,-,TRBV15,ATSRGDGTGRYEQY
-,TRBJ2-3,TRBV7-2,ASSLGGLDTDTQY
TRBD2,TRBJ2-3,TRBV5-1,ASSKGTSGTYADTQY
-,TRBJ2-3,TRBV20-1,SAEGAPDTQY
-,TRBJ2-5,TRBV4-2,ASSLRARGETQY
TRBD2,TRBJ2-4,TRBV3-1,ASGTTAGEQY
-,TRBJ2-1,TRBV3-1,ASSQEGQGPNYIDEQF
-,TRBJ2-3,TRBV5-1,ASSTNQGHDTQY
-,TRBJ2-7,TRBV27,ASSFKAMLGLTYEQY
-,TRBJ1-1,TRBV10-3,AIVPIQGGEAF
TRBD2,TRBJ2-1,TRBV20-1,SAAARTSLPYNEQF
TRBD2,TRBJ2-7,TRBV7-9,ASSFASGYEQY
-,TRBJ2-7,TRBV11-2,ASSLWRGPYSSYEQY
TRBD1,TRBJ1-1,TRBV12-3/TRBV12-4,ASSTGQGKGTEAF
-,TRBJ2-3,TRBV28,ASSSRGSFITDTQY
TRBD1,TRBJ1-5,TRBV12-3/TRBV12-4,ASSPDREYQH